This TCR beta chain was documented in a study of blood T cell repertoires in COVID-19. The overall study: Spain, Italy and the United States supplied samples that represented acute and convalescent COVID-19. The cDNA or gDNA used as material had been derived from T cells, B-cell-depleted T cells, or PBMCs.

In the source study's methods: Counts of nucleated cells, estimated from reference gene primer amplification, were obtained. Some clones are missing from TCRdb's copy, which holds only in-frame ones; the method was immunoSEQ multiplex PCR. The V and J calls and clone size are taken from that table; D and trimming were inferred from the DNA. In the table there are about 70,000 clones, approximately 77% of which are singletons. Germline V CDR1 and CDR2: SGHTA, FQGNSA. This CDR3 is built from 12 residues. Trimming stripped 5 bases from V and 9 bases from J, with 11 bases between. The sequenced sample was peripheral blood. The genes are TRBV7-2 and TRBJ1-5, with D perhaps matching TRBD1 (5 bases). This sequence was found in a woman between 70 and 85 years old with acute or convalescent COVID-19. The CDR3 sequence: CASSTIRGPQHF. The CDR3 bases are TGTGCCAGCAGCACAATAAGGGGGCCCCAGCATTTT. The full variable domain, completed using reference TRBV7-2 and TRBJ1-5, is GAGVSQSPSNKVTEKGKDVELRCDPISGHTALYWYRQSLGQGLEFLIYFQGNSAPDKSGLPSDRFSAERTGGSVSTLTIQRTQQEDSAVYLCASSTIRGPQHFGDGTRLSIL.